This T cell receptor beta chain was retrieved from a study of T cells after yellow fever vaccination. In regard to this clonotype: At one of its ends the junction is not consistent with the germline gene, which may arise from a read error.

5'RACE template switching produced TCR cDNA carrying a universal primer site and UMIs. TCRdb reprocessed the 5' RACE reads with MiXCR, giving one entry per CDR3 protein. The sample contains some 320,000 distinct CDR3 sequences, approximately 4% of which appear only once. The starting material was PBMCs, obtained 15 days after the yellow fever booster vaccination. This clonotype originated in a young man who received the YFV17D yellow fever vaccine.

CDR3 sequence: CSVEAYGTSPEQFF. DNA of the CDR3: TGCAGCGTCGAAGCTTACGGGACTAGCCCTGAGCAGTTCTTC. The chain employs TRBV29-1 and TRBJ2-1; TRBD2 matches 9 bases. The CDR3 contains 14 residues. Per the germline V gene, CDR1 is SQVTM and CDR2 is ANQGSEA.